The present T cell receptor (beta chain) was sequenced within a study of T cell repertoires in cytomegalovirus infection. A single record per CDR3 protein comes from TCRdb applying MiXCR to the reads. There are 300,000 to 400,000 distinct CDR3 sequences in the sample; more than 20% occur only once, and approximately 12% lies in the top ten. This clonotype was observed a handful of times. The antigen is not known. The V end lost 4 bases, the J end lost 7 bases, and 10 bases lay between the germline ends. CDR3 length equals 13 residues. The TCR sequence derives from a human donor in good health (CMV status not recorded). Some clones in this sample may be carry-over from other donors' samples. This material consisted of cultured PBMCs, taken from culture after CMV antigen stimulation. This sequence joins TRBV12-3 or TRBV12-4 and TRBJ2-2; D unresolved. The CDR3, as DNA: TGTGCCAGCAGTTCCGGGTCGGGCGGGGAGCTGTTTTTT. The encoded protein is CASSSGSGGELFF.